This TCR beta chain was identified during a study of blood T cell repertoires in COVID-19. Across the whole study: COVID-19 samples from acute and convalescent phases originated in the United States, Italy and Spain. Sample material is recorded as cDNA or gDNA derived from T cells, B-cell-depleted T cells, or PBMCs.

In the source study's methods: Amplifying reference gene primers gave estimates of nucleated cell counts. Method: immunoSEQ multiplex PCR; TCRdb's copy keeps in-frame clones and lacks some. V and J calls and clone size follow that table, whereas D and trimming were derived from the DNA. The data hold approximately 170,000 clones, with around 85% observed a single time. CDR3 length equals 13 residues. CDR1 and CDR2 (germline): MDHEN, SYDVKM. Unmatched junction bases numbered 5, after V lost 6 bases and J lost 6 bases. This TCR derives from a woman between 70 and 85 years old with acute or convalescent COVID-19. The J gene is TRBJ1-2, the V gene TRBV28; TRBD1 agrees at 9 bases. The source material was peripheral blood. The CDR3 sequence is CASRGGQGDGYTF. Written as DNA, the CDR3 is TGTGCCAGCAGAGGGGGACAGGGAGATGGCTACACCTTC.